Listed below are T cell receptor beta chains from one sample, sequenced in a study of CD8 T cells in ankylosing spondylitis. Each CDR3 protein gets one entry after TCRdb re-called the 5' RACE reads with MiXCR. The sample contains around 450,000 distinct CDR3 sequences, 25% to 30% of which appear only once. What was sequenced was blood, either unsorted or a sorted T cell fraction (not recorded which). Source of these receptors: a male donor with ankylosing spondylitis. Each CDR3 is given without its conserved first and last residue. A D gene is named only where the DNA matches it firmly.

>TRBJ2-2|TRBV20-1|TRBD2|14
SARPSGSPHTGELF
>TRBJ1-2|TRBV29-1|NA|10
SLEEANYGYT
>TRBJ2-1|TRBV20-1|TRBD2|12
SALRGLVSYEQF
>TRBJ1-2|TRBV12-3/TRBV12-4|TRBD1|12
ASRRQGEDYGYT
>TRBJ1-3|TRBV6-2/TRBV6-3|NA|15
ASLREGQVFSGNTIY
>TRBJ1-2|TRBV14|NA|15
ASSQDFSVWRGYGYT
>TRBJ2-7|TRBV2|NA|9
ASSEMVEQY
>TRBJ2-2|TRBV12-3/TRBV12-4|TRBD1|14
ASSWLGQENTGELF
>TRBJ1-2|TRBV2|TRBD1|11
ASSGGTGEGYT
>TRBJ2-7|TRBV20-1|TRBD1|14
SARDPRTGGGYEQY
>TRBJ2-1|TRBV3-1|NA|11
ASSRRSYNEQF
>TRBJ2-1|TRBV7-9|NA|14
ASSPTKGGTYNEQF
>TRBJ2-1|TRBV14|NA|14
ASSQALAIHYNEQF
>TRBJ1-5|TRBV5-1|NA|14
ASSLGVGDRNQPQH
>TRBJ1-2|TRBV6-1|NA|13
ASSGWPPSNYGYT
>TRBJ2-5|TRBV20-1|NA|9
SAKYQETQY
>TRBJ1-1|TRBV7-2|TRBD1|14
ASSLGGAGGKTEAF
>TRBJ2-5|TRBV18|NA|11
ASSPRYQETQY
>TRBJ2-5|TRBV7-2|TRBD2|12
ASSSSGIQETQY
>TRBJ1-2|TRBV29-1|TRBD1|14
SVEATPGQPRVGYT
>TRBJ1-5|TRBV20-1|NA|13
SASGVAYSNQPQH
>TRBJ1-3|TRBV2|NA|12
ASREVVSGNTIY
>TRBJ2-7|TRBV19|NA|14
ASSTLAGQRLYEQY
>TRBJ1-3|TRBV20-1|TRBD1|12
SAPDRGTGNTIY
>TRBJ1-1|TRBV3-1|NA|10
ASSQGGTEAF
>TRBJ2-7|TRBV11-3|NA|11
ASSPVQGGEQY
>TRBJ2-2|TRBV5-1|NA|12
ASSFQGGTGELF
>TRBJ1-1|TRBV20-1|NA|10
SARSGAWEAF
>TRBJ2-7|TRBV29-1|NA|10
SVHQSSYEQY
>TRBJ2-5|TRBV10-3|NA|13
AIRPSVSGEETQY
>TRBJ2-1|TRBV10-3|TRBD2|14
AIQRGWGRAYNEQF
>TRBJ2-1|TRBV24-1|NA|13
ATSDFAGARNEQF
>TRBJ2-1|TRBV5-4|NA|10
ASSRGQNEQF
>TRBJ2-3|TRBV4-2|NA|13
ASSQVGASTDTQY
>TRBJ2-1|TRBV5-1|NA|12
ASSLAKGNNEQF
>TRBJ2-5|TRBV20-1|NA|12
SARRPGTPETQY
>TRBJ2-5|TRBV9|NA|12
ASSVGSSQETQY
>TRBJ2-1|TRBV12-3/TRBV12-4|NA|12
ASRPGPDWGEQF
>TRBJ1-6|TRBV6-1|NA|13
ASSVTTGSWSPLH
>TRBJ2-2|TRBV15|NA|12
ATDQSINTGELF
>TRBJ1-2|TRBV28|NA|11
ASRQGSNYGYT
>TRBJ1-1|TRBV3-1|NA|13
ASSQEWAGLTEAF
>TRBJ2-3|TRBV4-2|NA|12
ASSQEGRTDTQY
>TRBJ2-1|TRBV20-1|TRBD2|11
SARVAGGNEQF
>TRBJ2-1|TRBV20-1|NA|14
SARGGGSASYNEQF
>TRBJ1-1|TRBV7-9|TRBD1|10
ASSSDRDEAF
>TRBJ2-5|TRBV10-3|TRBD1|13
AISESTGMGETQY
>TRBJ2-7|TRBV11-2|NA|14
ASSLDPGQMSYEQY
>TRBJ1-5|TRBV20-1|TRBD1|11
SAFRGPDQPQH
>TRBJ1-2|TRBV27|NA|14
ASSSTGPSGLYGYT
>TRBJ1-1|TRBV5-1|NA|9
ASSFQGEAF
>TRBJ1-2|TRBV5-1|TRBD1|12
ASRTDRDVYGYT
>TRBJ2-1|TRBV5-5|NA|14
ASSLDPGRIGSEQF
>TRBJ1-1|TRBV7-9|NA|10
AIQDEGTGAF
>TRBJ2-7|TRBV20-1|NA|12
SVGRENTDYEQY
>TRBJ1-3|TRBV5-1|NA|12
ASSPREASNTIY
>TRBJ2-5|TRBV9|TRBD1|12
ASSVGTAQETQY
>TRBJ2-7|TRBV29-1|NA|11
SVVTTGLYEQY
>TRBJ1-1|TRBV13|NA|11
ASSSRWDTEAF